This T cell receptor (beta chain) was captured by sequencing in a study of tumor and adjacent non-tumor tissue in lung cancer. Three rounds of nested PCR, following a modified ARM-PCR protocol, produced the TCRbeta library. TCRdb re-derived calls from the multiplex PCR reads in MiXCR, one entry per CDR3 protein. The repertoire includes roughly 45,000 distinct CDR3 sequences, roughly 66% of them detected once, and under 50% sits in the top ten. A word on this clonotype: Its antigen is unknown.

Trimming took 7 bases from V and 0 from J, leaving 12 bases between them. CDR3 length: 14 amino acids. Per germline, CDR1 MNHEY and CDR2 SMNVEV (reference sequence). This sample's RNA came from whole unsorted tissue. The normal lung tissue was taken more than 3 cm from the tumor edge. Newly diagnosed lung cancer patients had thoracic surgery in China, August–late 2014, without prior chemotherapy. General study results and limits: TCR diversity was significantly greater in tumor than normal lung tissue. Higher tumor TCR diversity was associated with shorter survival.

The sample taken for sequencing was distant non-tumor lung tissue. The chain links TRBV27 to TRBJ1-1; D is perhaps TRBD1 (5 bases). The TCR sequence derives from a man in his fifties or sixties with non-small cell lung cancer. The CDR3 DNA follows: TGTGCCAGCATCAGGGTTGGTTTGAACACTGAAGCTTTCTTT. Translating gives CASIRVGLNTEAFF.